One sample yielded the 12 T cell receptor beta chains listed below, sequenced in a study of T cells in Graves' hyperthyroidism and ophthalmopathy. Amplified regions were TCR beta CDR3 sequences from RNA transcripts. TCR CDR3 underwent first-round RT-PCR with the HTBI primer set. MiXCR, run by TCRdb on the multiplex PCR reads, gives a single entry per CDR3 protein. The repertoire consists of over 700,000 distinct CDR3 sequences, with around a third occurring once and the leading ten covering less than 35%. Source material: blood. The receptors were sampled from a woman aged 40 to 50 with Graves' hyperthyroidism.

This clonotype was seen ten or more times. The chain is built from TRBV29-1 and TRBJ2-7, with D unclear. CDR3 length: 10 residues. CDR1 and CDR2 (germline): SQVTM, ANQGSEA. Trimming took off 4 bases at V and 3 bases at J, with 4 bases between the two ends. Here the CDR3 DNA reads TGCAGCGTTGCGGACTACGAGCAGTACTTC. It codes for CSVADYEQYF.

This clonotype was observed a few times. The chain's CDR3 is CASSPDLGNQPQHF. In nucleotides, the CDR3 is TGCGCCAGCAGCCCGGATCTTGGCAATCAGCCCCAGCATTTT. This chain connects TRBV5-1 to TRBJ1-5, with D unclear. V was pared by 4 bases and J by 2 bases, with 10 bases between. CDR3 length: 14 amino acids. Germline values: CDR1 SGHRS, CDR2 YFSETQ.

This clonotype was seen a few times. V usage is TRBV7-9 and J usage is TRBJ1-4; possibly TRBD1 for D (6 bases). Germline values: CDR1 SEHNR, CDR2 FQNEAQ (reference sequence). The CDR3 loop spans 15 amino acids. The germline V and J ends were trimmed by 7 bases and 2 bases, with 14 bases remaining between them. CDR3 amino acids: CASTGAGQTNEKLFF. The CDR3 region has the DNA TGTGCCAGCACAGGGGCGGGGCAGACTAATGAAAAACTGTTTTTT.

Comment on this clonotype: The junction differs from germline at one of its ends, possibly a read error. V is TRBV7-9 and J is TRBJ1-5, with 7 bases lining up with TRBD1. The germline CDR1 and CDR2 sequences are SEHNR and FQNEAQ (reference sequence). The CDR3 loop spans 13 amino acids. The CDR3 nucleotides are TGTACCAGCAGCTTCGGGACAGATCAGCCCCAGCATTTT. Encoded protein: CTSSFGTDQPQHF.

This clonotype has ten or more counts. The V gene is TRBV19, the J gene TRBJ1-2; 9 bases line up with TRBD1. Germline assignment: CDR1 LNHDA and CDR2 SQIVND (reference sequence). The CDR3 extends over 14 amino acids. Losses at the gene ends were 1 base for V and 8 bases for J; bases not matched to a gene: 5. In DNA, the CDR3 is TGTGCCAGTAGTATAGCCCGGGACAGGGACGGCTACACCTTC. This translates into CASSIARDRDGYTF.

This clonotype was observed a handful of times. The chain combines TRBV6-4 with TRBJ2-7, with D possibly TRBD2 on 5 matching bases. The CDR3 covers 8 residues. Germline CDR1 is MRHNA and CDR2 is SNTAGT. The CDR3 DNA sequence: TGTGCCAGCAGTGACAGGACTGTG. Its protein product is CASSDRTV.

This clonotype was recorded only once. V is TRBV24-1 and J is TRBJ1-2, with D possibly matching TRBD1 (5 bases). Looked up from germline, CDR1 is KGHDR and CDR2 is SFDVKD. This CDR3 is 12 amino acids long. V was clipped by 7 bases and J by 4 bases, with 9 bases between them. CDR3 in amino acids: CATRGPLYGYTF. Written as DNA, the CDR3 is TGTGCCACCAGGGGACCCCTCTATGGCTACACCTTC.

For this clonotype: A much bigger clone sits one base away, suggesting this may be a read error. The genes are TRBV29-1 and TRBJ2-2; 12 bases agree with TRBD1. Germline loops: CDR1 SQVTM, CDR2 ANQGSEA. This CDR3 has 14 residues. The CDR3 here is CSGAGTGGSGELVF. DNA for the CDR3: TGCAGCGGTGCCGGGACAGGGGGCTCCGGGGAGCTGGTTTTT.

The rearrangement joins TRBV7-2 to TRBJ2-7; D tentatively fits TRBD1 or TRBD2 (5 bases each). The V end was cut by 8 bases, the J end by 3 bases, with 17 bases between. CDR3 size: 14 residues. Germline CDR1 is SGHTA and CDR2 is FQGNSA. The CDR3 nucleotides read TGTGCCAGCCCACCCATGAGGGGCAACTACGAGCAGTACTTC. Its protein is CASPPMRGNYEQYF.

The CDR3 DNA reads TGCAGCGCCCTTTCCCGGGACAACTATGGCTACACCTTC. Its translation is CSALSRDNYGYTF. The J gene is TRBJ1-2, the V gene TRBV29-1, with D perhaps matching TRBD1 (5 bases). Trimming removed 7 bases from V and 2 bases from J, with 14 bases in between. The CDR3 consists of 13 residues. Germline CDR1 SQVTM, CDR2 ANQGSEA.

Ten or more counts support this clonotype. This chain's CDR3 is CAIAGQELNYEQYF. The CDR3 DNA reads TGTGCCATCGCAGGGCAGGAATTAAACTACGAGCAGTACTTC. The chain carries TRBV10-3 and TRBJ2-7; possibly TRBD1 for D (5 bases). The CDR3 runs to 14 residues. Germline CDR1 reads ENHRY; CDR2 reads SYGVKD. V was pared by 8 bases and J by 3 bases, with 17 bases between.

Remarks on this clonotype: As the CDR3 is not closed by the conserved phenylalanine or tryptophan, this likely results from a read error. The DNA is left out, because the CDR3 cannot be placed on it with certainty; the CDR3 is given as TCRdb lists it. The chain combines TRBV5-4 with TRBJ1-2; the table names TRBD1, a call not compared with the DNA. The CDR3 is 12 residues long, counting both termini. Germline V gene data show CDR1 as SGHNT and CDR2 as YYREEE (reference sequence). The CDR3 loop is CASLTQGAQPPL.